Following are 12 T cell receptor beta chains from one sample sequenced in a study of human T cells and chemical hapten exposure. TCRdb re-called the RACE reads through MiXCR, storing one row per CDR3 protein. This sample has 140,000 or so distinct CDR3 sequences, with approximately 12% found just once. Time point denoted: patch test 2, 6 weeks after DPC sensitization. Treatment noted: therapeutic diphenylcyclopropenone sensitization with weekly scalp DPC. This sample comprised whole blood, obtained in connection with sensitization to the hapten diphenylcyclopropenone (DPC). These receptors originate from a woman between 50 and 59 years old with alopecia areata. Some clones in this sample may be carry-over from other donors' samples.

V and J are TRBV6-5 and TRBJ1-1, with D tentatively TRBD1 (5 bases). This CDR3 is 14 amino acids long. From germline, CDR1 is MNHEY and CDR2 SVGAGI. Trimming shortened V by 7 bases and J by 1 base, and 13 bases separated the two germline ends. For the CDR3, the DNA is TGTGCCAGCACCAACAGTGGGGGGAACACTGAAGCTTTCTTT. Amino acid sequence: CASTNSGGNTEAFF.

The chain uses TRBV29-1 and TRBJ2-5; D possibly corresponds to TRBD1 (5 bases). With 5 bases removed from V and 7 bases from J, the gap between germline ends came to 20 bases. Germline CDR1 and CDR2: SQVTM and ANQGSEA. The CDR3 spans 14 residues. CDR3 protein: CSVPSRTRDLTQYF. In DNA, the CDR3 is TGCAGCGTTCCGAGTAGGACAAGAGATTTGACCCAGTACTTC.

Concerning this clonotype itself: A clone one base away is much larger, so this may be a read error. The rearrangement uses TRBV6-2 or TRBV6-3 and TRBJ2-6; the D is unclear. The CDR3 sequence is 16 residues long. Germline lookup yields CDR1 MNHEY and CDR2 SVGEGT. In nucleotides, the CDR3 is TGTGCCAGCACCCAATGGATGAGCTCTGGGGTCAACGTCCTGACTTTC. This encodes CASTQWMSSGVNVLTF.

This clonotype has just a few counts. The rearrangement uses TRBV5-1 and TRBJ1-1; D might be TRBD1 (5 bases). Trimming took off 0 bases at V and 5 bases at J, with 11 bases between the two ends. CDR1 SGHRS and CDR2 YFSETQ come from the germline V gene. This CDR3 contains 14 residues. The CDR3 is CASSLGAGQTEAFF. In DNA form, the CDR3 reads TGCGCCAGCAGCTTGGGGGCAGGGCAAACTGAAGCTTTCTTT.

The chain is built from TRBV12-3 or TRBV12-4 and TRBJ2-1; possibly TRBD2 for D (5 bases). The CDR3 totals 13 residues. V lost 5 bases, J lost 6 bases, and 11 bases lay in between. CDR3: CASSPGLFNEQFF. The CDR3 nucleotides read TGTGCCAGCAGTCCTGGACTCTTCAATGAGCAGTTCTTC.

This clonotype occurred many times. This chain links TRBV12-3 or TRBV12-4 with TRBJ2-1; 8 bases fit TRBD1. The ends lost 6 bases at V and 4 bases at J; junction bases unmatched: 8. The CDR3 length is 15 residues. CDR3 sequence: CASRPGQGRYNEQFF. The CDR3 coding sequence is TGTGCCAGCAGACCCGGACAGGGACGATACAATGAGCAGTTCTTC.

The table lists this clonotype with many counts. The CDR3 here is CATGSGNEQFF. The CDR3 DNA reads as TGTGCCACCGGGAGCGGAAATGAGCAGTTCTTC. The chain recombines TRBV24-1 with TRBJ2-1; TRBD2 is a possible D gene (5 bases). CDR3 length equals 11 residues. The V end lost 9 bases, the J end lost 7 bases, and 9 bases lay between the germline ends. The germline V gene encodes CDR1 KGHDR and CDR2 SFDVKD.

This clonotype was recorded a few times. The CDR3: CASSRVQGVNTEAFF. The CDR3 DNA follows: TGTGCCAGCAGCCGAGTACAGGGGGTGAACACTGAAGCTTTCTTT. The rearrangement uses TRBV5-4 and TRBJ1-1; TRBD1 agrees at 8 bases. The CDR3 runs 15 residues. V gave up 4 bases and J gave up 0 bases; unmatched junction bases: 5. The germline V gene has CDR1 SGHNT and CDR2 YYREEE (reference sequence).

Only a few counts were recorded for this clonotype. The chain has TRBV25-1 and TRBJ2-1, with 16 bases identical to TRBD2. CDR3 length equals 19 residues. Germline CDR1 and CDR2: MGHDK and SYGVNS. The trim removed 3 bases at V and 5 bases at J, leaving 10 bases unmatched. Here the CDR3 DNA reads TGTGCCAGCAGTGATTATGGGACTAGCGGGAGGGCCCTCAACAATGAGCAGTTCTTC. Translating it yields CASSDYGTSGRALNNEQFF.

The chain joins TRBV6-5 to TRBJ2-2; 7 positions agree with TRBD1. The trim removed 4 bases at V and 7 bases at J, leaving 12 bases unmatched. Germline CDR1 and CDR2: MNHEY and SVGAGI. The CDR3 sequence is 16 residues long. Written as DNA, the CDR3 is TGTGCCAGCAGTTCCCGACGCTCGACAGGGATCGGGGAGCTGTTTTTT. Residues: CASSSRRSTGIGELFF.

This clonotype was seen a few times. The CDR3 reads CASSVQGISYEQYF. In DNA form, the CDR3 reads TGTGCCAGCAGCGTACAGGGGATCTCCTACGAGCAGTACTTC. V gene TRBV9 combines with J gene TRBJ2-7; a weak D match, TRBD1 (6 bases). Per the germline V gene, CDR1 is SGDLS and CDR2 is YYNGEE. The CDR3 totals 14 residues. Trimming stripped 1 base from V and 0 bases from J, with 8 bases between.

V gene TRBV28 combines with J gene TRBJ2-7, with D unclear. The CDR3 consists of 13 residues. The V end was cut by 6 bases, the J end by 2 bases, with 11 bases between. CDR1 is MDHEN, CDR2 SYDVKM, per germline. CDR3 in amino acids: CASSLWTAYEQYF. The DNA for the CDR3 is TGTGCCAGCAGCCTTTGGACGGCCTACGAGCAGTACTTC. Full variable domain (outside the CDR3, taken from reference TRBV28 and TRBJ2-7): DVKVTQSSRYLVKRTGEKVFLECVQDMDHENMFWYRQDPGLGLRLIYFSYDVKMKEKGDIPEGYSVSREKKERFSLILESASTNQTSMYLCASSLWTAYEQYFGPGTRLTVT.